The TCR beta chain described here comes from a study of T cells in Graves' hyperthyroidism and ophthalmopathy. TCR beta CDR3 regions were amplified from RNA. The HTBI primer set served for first-round RT-PCR of the TCR CDR3. TCRdb ran MiXCR on the multiplex PCR reads and lists one entry per CDR3 protein. The sample shows more than 500,000 distinct CDR3 sequences, approximately 48% of them seen only once. Study-level results: Ophthalmopathy was separated from stable hyperthyroidism by a 13 V-J model.

As to this clonotype: Its antigen is as yet unknown.

The CDR3 is 16 amino acids. Looked up from germline, CDR1 is SGHTA and CDR2 is FQGTGA. V lost 5 bases and J lost 4; bases outside the gene matches: 6. This clonotype was sampled from an adult woman with Graves' disease, either hyperthyroidism or ophthalmopathy (not recorded which). The chain employs TRBV7-3 and TRBJ2-3; 13 bases fit TRBD2. The sequencing input was peripheral blood or thyroid tissue (not recorded which). The CDR3 DNA sequence: TGTGCCAGCAGCCCAGGACTAGCGGGAGTGTCAGATACGCAGTATTTT. This encodes CASSPGLAGVSDTQYF.